Included here is one T cell receptor beta chain sequence, with context. What it binds is unknown. It was through 5'RACE template switching that TCR cDNA was made, with a universal primer site and UMIs added. MiXCR, run by TCRdb on the 5' RACE reads, gives a single entry per CDR3 protein. The sample carries roughly 170,000 distinct CDR3 sequences, approximately 6.2% recorded once. This entry belongs to a study of T cells after yellow fever vaccination. Study background: When fractions had low cell numbers, they were prepared with SMART-Seq v4 Ultra Low Input.

The study's findings and limits: The booster saw the reappearance of most primary-vaccination clones (roughly 97% CD4, about 90% CD8).

The TCR sequence derives from a man aged 18 to 29 who received the YFV17D yellow fever vaccine. The sequenced sample was CD4+ T cells sorted from PBMCs, obtained on the day of the first yellow fever vaccination.

The CDR3 loop is CTSSEDRALYNEQFF. The CDR3 region has the DNA TGTACCAGCAGCGAAGACAGGGCGCTTTACAATGAGCAGTTCTTC. This chain links TRBV1 with TRBJ2-1; no DNA check was done on the table's D call, TRBD1. TRBV1 is labeled a pseudogene. This CDR3 contains 15 residues.